Shown below are 29 T cell receptor beta chains from a single sample sequenced in a study of control samples from healthy donors and cancer patients. Method: immunoSEQ multiplex PCR; TCRdb's copy keeps in-frame clones and lacks some. Of tens of thousands of clones listed, roughly 85% were seen once; the top ten hold roughly 6%. The specimen was blood. Source of these receptors: a man in his forties or fifties in good health.

The chain has TRBV7-2 and TRBJ2-7; possible D gene TRBD1, 7 bases. Trimming took 7 bases from V and 0 from J, leaving 16 bases between them. CDR3 size: 15 residues. In germline, CDR1 is SGHTA, CDR2 FQGNSA. The CDR3 region is CASTSGGGSSYEQYF. The CDR3 DNA reads TGTGCCAGCACCTCCGGAGGGGGCTCCTCCTACGAGCAGTACTTC.

This clone showed up just once. This chain links TRBV5-1 with TRBJ2-5, with TRBD2 identical over 9 bases. V dropped 0 bases and J dropped 5; count of bases not matched to a gene: 20. Looked up from germline, CDR1 is SGHRS and CDR2 is YFSETQ. The CDR3 consists of 20 residues. For the CDR3, the DNA is TGCGCCAGCAGCTTGGCTTTGACGTCTAGCGGGACCCGGATGCATGAGACCCAGTACTTC. It specifies CASSLALTSSGTRMHETQYF.

V usage is TRBV6-6 and J usage is TRBJ2-2, with 9 nucleotides matching TRBD2. The CDR3 spans 15 residues. The J segment lost 3 bases and the V segment lost 4 bases, leaving 3 bases of the junction unmatched. The germline gives CDR1 MNHNY, CDR2 SVGAGI (reference sequence). The CDR3 DNA sequence: TGTGCCAGCAGTTTAGCGGGGGCTCACACCGGGGAGCTGTTTTTT. It specifies CASSLAGAHTGELFF.

The chain couples TRBV5-6 to TRBJ2-3, with 7 bases matching TRBD2. Looked up from germline, CDR1 is SGHDT and CDR2 is YYEEEE. V was clipped by 0 bases and J by 6 bases; unmatched bases: 7. The CDR3 is made up of 15 amino acids. CDR3 nucleotide sequence: TGTGCCAGCAGCTTGGGAAGGCGGGAGTTGGATACGCAGTATTTT. It encodes CASSLGRRELDTQYF.

This clone was counted once. The V call is TRBV11-3, the J call TRBJ1-2; the D is unclear. Germline loops: CDR1 SGHNT, CDR2 YENEEA. This CDR3 spans 15 amino acids. V lost 3 bases and J 4 bases, leaving 15 bases between the germline ends. As DNA, the CDR3 is TGTGCCAGCAGCTTCCTTCAACTAAACGTCTATGGCTACACCTTC. Amino acids: CASSFLQLNVYGYTF.

The V and J genes are TRBV6-2 or TRBV6-3 and TRBJ1-1; 9 bases fit TRBD1. The CDR3 length is 15 residues. Germline V gives CDR1 MNHEY, CDR2 SVGEGT. Unmatched junction bases numbered 9, after V lost 5 bases and J lost 5 bases. The CDR3 is CASSTPGQGRTEAFF. The CDR3 nucleotides are TGTGCCAGCAGTACCCCCGGACAGGGGAGGACTGAAGCTTTCTTT.

This chain uses TRBV7-9 with TRBJ2-3; weak D call: TRBD2 (6 bases). This CDR3 contains 17 residues. Trimming removed 1 base from V and 0 bases from J, with 14 bases in between. Germline values: CDR1 SEHNR, CDR2 FQNEAQ (reference sequence). CDR3: CASSLGGLATSTDTQYF. The CDR3 DNA reads TGTGCCAGCAGCTTAGGCGGCCTAGCGACAAGCACAGATACGCAGTATTTT.

This clone was counted only a few times. J is TRBJ1-2 and V is TRBV7-6, with 12 bases fitting TRBD1. This CDR3 is built from 15 residues. Germline CDR1 is SGHVS and CDR2 is FNYEAQ. The ends lost 5 bases at V and 6 bases at J; junction bases unmatched: 7. The CDR3 reads CASSHLGQGADGYTF. The CDR3 region has the DNA TGTGCCAGCAGCCACTTGGGACAGGGGGCCGATGGCTACACCTTC.

The chain carries TRBV7-3 and TRBJ1-1; no reliable D call. V was pared by 3 bases and J by 5 bases, with 10 bases between. Germline CDR1 and CDR2: SGHTA and FQGTGA. This CDR3 has 13 amino acids. In nucleotides, the CDR3 is TGTGCCAGCAGCTTCAGTGAAGGGACTGAAGCTTTCTTT. Protein product: CASSFSEGTEAFF.

The chain is built from TRBV20-1 and TRBJ2-5, with D uncertain. The germline CDR1 and CDR2 sequences are DFQATT and SNEGSKA (reference sequence). V was shortened by 1 base and J by 4 bases, with 1 base between the two germline ends. The CDR3 sequence is 10 residues long. In DNA, the CDR3 is TGCAGTGCTAGAGGAGAGACCCAGTACTTC. This codes for CSARGETQYF.

This chain links TRBV4-2 with TRBJ1-3; D possibly corresponds to TRBD1 (6 bases). The CDR3 consists of 15 residues. From germline, CDR1 is LGHNA and CDR2 YNFKEQ. V lost 2 bases and J 4 bases, leaving 12 bases between the germline ends. CDR3 in DNA: TGTGCCAGCAGCCAAAGACAGGAGCAGGGAAACACCATATATTTT. Its protein is CASSQRQEQGNTIYF.

A single count supports this clone. This chain links TRBV5-5 with TRBJ2-1; 8 positions agree with TRBD2. The CDR3 length is 15 residues. Per the germline V gene, CDR1 is SGHKS and CDR2 is YYEKEE (reference sequence). The trim removed 2 bases at V and 2 bases at J, leaving 3 bases unmatched. In DNA, the CDR3 is TGTGCCAGCAGCTTCAGCGGGAGACCCTACAATGAGCAGTTCTTC. Translating gives CASSFSGRPYNEQFF.

V is TRBV28 and J is TRBJ2-1; maybe TRBD1 (5 bases). CDR1 is MDHEN and CDR2 is SYDVKM in the germline V gene. The CDR3 is made up of 14 amino acids. V was shortened by 1 base and J by 8 bases, with 12 bases between the two germline ends. The CDR3 coding sequence is TGTGCCAGCAGTTTATTGGCAGGGAACGATGAGCAGTTCTTC. This sequence encodes CASSLLAGNDEQFF.

The genes are TRBV6-2 or TRBV6-3 and TRBJ2-1; weak D call: TRBD2 (6 bases). The CDR3 totals 14 residues. Germline V gene lookup returns CDR1 MNHEY and CDR2 SVGEGT. V was pared by 5 bases and J by 3 bases, with 11 bases between. The CDR3, as DNA: TGTGCCAGCAGTCCCGGGACTGTCTACAATGAGCAGTTCTTC. It is translated as CASSPGTVYNEQFF.

In its sample, this clone was seen a few times. This chain uses TRBV15 with TRBJ2-5; D ambiguous. CDR3 size: 15 residues. Germline V CDR1 and CDR2: LNHNV, YYDKDF (reference sequence). Trimming stripped 0 bases from V and 1 base from J, with 9 bases between. In nucleotides, the CDR3 is TGTGCCACCAGCAGAGATTCCGTTTCCCAAGAGACCCAGTACTTC. Translated, it gives CATSRDSVSQETQYF. The full variable domain, rest sourced from reference TRBV15 and TRBJ2-5, is DAMVIQNPRYQVTQFGKPVTLSCSQTLNHNVMYWYQQKSSQAPKLLFHYYDKDFNNEADTPDNFQSRRPNTSFCFLDIRSPGLGDTAMYLCATSRDSVSQETQYFGPGTRLLVL.

The rearrangement links TRBV5-5 to TRBJ2-7, with 8 nucleotides matching TRBD2. The V gene end was trimmed by 0 bases and the J gene end by 3 bases; junction bases not matched to a gene: 8. Germline V gene lookup returns CDR1 SGHKS and CDR2 YYEKEE (reference sequence). The CDR3 loop spans 16 amino acids. CDR3 DNA sequence: TGTGCCAGCAGCTTGGCGGGGGGGATACTAAGCTACGAGCAGTACTTC. It is translated as CASSLAGGILSYEQYF.

The chain recombines TRBV21-1 with TRBJ2-2; no check of the table's D call, TRBD1, against the DNA was made. TRBV21-1 is a pseudogene segment. CDR3 length: 16 residues. For the CDR3, the DNA is TGTGCCAGCAGCAAAAAAGGGACAGGGAGGACCGGGGAGCTGTTTTTT. Its translation: CASSKKGTGRTGELFF.

The CDR3 bases are TGTGCCAGCAGTTCGGGACTAGCGGGGGGCGGGACAGATACGCAGTATTTT. Translated: CASSSGLAGGGTDTQYF. The V gene is TRBV11-3, the J gene TRBJ2-3; 15 bases match TRBD2. Trimming at V came to 6 bases and at J to 3 bases, leaving 7 bases not matched to a gene. Germline CDR1 SGHNT, CDR2 YENEEA. There are 17 residues in the CDR3.

J is TRBJ1-1 and V is TRBV2, with D perhaps matching TRBD1 (6 bases). The V gene's germline CDR1 is SNHLY and CDR2 FYNNEI. Trimming cost V 2 bases and J 4 bases, with 23 bases left between them. The CDR3 is 18 residues long. The CDR3 loop is CASSEKGRTGGRGTEAFF. The CDR3 DNA follows: TGTGCCAGCAGTGAAAAGGGTCGTACGGGGGGCCGGGGCACTGAAGCTTTCTTT.

This clone was seen just once. The V gene is TRBV7-3, the J gene TRBJ2-1, with TRBD2 identical over 9 bases. The germline V gene encodes CDR1 SGHTA and CDR2 FQGTGA. With V trimmed by 5 bases and J by 9 bases, 14 bases remained unmatched. The length of the CDR3 is 16 residues. The CDR3 DNA follows: TGTGCCAGCAGCCCCACCGGGGGCGGGGGGGCAGTTGAGCAGTTCTTC. Translated, it gives CASSPTGGGGAVEQFF.

The J gene is TRBJ2-3, the V gene TRBV7-2; the match to TRBD2 covers 10 bases. V lost 5 bases, J lost 4 bases, and 6 bases stayed unmatched. This CDR3 region has 15 residues. The germline CDR1 and CDR2 sequences are SGHTA and FQGNSA. CDR3 in amino acids: CASSQSGGAADTQYF. DNA for the CDR3: TGTGCCAGCAGCCAGAGCGGGGGGGCCGCAGATACGCAGTATTTT.

This chain links TRBV18 with TRBJ2-1; 7 bases map to TRBD2. This CDR3 contains 13 residues. The germline V gene encodes CDR1 KGHSH and CDR2 LQKENI. V shed 5 bases, J shed 3 bases, and the junction held 1 base outside the gene matches. The CDR3 region is CASSERDYNEQFF. CDR3 sequence (DNA): TGTGCCAGCTCAGAGCGGGACTACAATGAGCAGTTCTTC.

The rearrangement uses TRBV3-1 (or the pseudogene TRBV3-2) and TRBJ2-7; 7 positions match TRBD1. There are 14 residues in the CDR3. V dropped 4 bases and J dropped 0; count of bases not matched to a gene: 3. Germline CDR1 and CDR2: LGHDT and YNNKEL (reference sequence). The DNA of the CDR3 is TGTGCCAGCAGCCTGGGGACAGTCTCCTACGAGCAGTACTTC. Amino acid sequence: CASSLGTVSYEQYF.

The rearrangement joins TRBV28 to TRBJ1-2; no clear D. The CDR3 is 13 amino acids. Germline CDR1 and CDR2: MDHEN and SYDVKM. V was clipped by 9 bases and J by 1 base, with 12 bases between them. In DNA form, the CDR3 reads TGTGCCAGTCGGATGGGAGGTAACTATGGCTACACCTTC. Its protein is CASRMGGNYGYTF.

The V call is TRBV9, the J call TRBJ2-7, with D possibly TRBD2 on 5 matching bases. The ends were cut back, 4 bases at V and 4 bases at J, with 15 bases in the middle. The CDR3 is 14 amino acids. The germline CDR1 and CDR2 sequences are SGDLS and YYNGEE. The CDR3 coding sequence is TGTGCCAGCAGCCCCCGGACGAGGGCTTACGAGCAGTACTTC. This gives the protein CASSPRTRAYEQYF.

The DNA for the CDR3 is TGCGCCAGCAGTCCCCAGGGGATCACTGAAGCTTTCTTT. It specifies CASSPQGITEAFF. This chain links TRBV4-1 with TRBJ1-1; the D gene is possibly TRBD1 (6 bases). V dropped 6 bases and J dropped 4 bases, with 12 bases sitting between them. The CDR3 has 13 amino acids. The V gene's germline CDR1 is MGHRA and CDR2 YSYEKL.

This chain uses TRBV5-8 with TRBJ2-1; the match to TRBD1 covers 9 bases. The CDR3 is made up of 15 amino acids. Germline V CDR1 and CDR2: SGHTS, YDEGEE. With V trimmed by 2 bases and J by 6 bases, 6 bases remained unmatched. The CDR3 reads CASSFGQGKVNEQFF. The DNA of the CDR3 is TGTGCCAGCAGCTTCGGACAGGGGAAGGTCAATGAGCAGTTCTTC.

In this sample, this clone is medium-sized (0.01 to 0.1%). The V and J genes are TRBV15 and TRBJ1-3, with 8 bases that match TRBD1. This CDR3 has 15 residues. The V gene's germline CDR1 is LNHNV and CDR2 YYDKDF (reference sequence). The V gene end was trimmed by 3 bases and the J gene end by 4 bases; junction bases not matched to a gene: 5. The CDR3 DNA is TGTGCCACCAGCAGGGACAGGGTACACGGAAACACCATATATTTT. This codes for CATSRDRVHGNTIYF.

The chain has TRBV19 and TRBJ1-2, with D unresolved. Germline V lookup: CDR1 LNHDA, CDR2 SQIVND (reference sequence). The CDR3 length is 14 residues. Trimming removed 5 bases from V and 1 base from J, with 11 bases in between. The CDR3 bases are TGTGCCAGTAGTCCGGTGGACTTTAACTATGGCTACACCTTC. It yields the protein CASSPVDFNYGYTF.